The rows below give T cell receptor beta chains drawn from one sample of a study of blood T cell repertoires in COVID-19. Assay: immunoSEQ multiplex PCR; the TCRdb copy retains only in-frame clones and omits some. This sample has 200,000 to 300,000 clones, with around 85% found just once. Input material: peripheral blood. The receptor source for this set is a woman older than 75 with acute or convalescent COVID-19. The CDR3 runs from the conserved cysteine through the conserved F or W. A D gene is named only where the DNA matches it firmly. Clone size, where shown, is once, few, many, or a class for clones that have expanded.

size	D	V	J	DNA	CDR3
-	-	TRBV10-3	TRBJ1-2	TGTGCCATCAGTGTGATGGACTCGTGCTCCTTC	CAISVMDSCSF
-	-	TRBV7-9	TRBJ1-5	TGTGCCAGCAGCTTAGCGGTAGGGGCAGGCCAGGAGCAGCCCCAGCATTTT	CASSLAVGAGQEQPQHF
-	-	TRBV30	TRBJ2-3	TGTGCCTGGAGTGACCTCCTAGCCCAACCTTCCACAGATACGCAGTATTTT	CAWSDLLAQPSTDTQYF
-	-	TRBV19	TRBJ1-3	TGTGCCAGTAGTATCGGCGGCGACTCTGGAAACACCATATATTTT	CASSIGGDSGNTIYF
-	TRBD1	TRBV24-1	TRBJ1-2	TGTGCCACCAGTGACCCCGCAGGGGGCTACTATGGCTACACCTTC	CATSDPAGGYYGYTF
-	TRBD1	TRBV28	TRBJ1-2	TGTGCCAGTTTTTCGACAGGGACGGGCTACACCTTC	CASFSTGTGYTF
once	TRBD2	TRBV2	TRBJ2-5	TGTGCCAGCGCCCGGGCGGGGGGGGAGACCCAGTACTTC	CASARAGGETQYF
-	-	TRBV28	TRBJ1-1	TGTGCCACGTCTTTGGAGGCGAACACTGAAGCTTTCTTT	CATSLEANTEAFF
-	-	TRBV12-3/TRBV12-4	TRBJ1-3	TGTGCCAGCAGTTTTAGTACGGACACCATATATTTT	CASSFSTDTIYF
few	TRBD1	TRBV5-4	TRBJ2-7	TGTGCCAGCAGTCCGTCGGGACAGAGGGGCTACGAGCAGTACTTC	CASSPSGQRGYEQYF
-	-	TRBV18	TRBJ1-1	TGTGCCAGCTCCGGTACCTACACTGAAGCTTTCTTT	CASSGTYTEAFF
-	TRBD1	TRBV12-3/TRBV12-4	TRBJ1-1	TGTGCCAGCAGCCCGGGACAGCGAACTGAAGCTTTCTTT	CASSPGQRTEAFF
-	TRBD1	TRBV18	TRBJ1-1	TGTGCCAGCTCAACCGGGACAGGCGCGGGCACTGAAGCTTTCTTT	CASSTGTGAGTEAFF
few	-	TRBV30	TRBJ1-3	TGTGCCTGGAGTGACAGACCCGACCTTTACTCTGGAAACACCATATATTTT	CAWSDRPDLYSGNTIYF
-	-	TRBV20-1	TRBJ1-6	TGCAGTGCTAGTGATCACATTGATAATTCACCCCTCCACTTT	CSASDHIDNSPLHF
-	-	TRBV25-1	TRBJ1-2	TGTGCCAGCAGGATTAACAATTATGGCTACACCTTC	CASRINNYGYTF
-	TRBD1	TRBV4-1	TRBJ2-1	TGCGCCAGCAGCCAAGCCCCGGGACAGGGGTTTGGGCAGTTCTTC	CASSQAPGQGFGQFF
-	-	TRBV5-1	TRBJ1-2	TGCGCCAGCAGCTCCACGGGGGGAAATGGCTACACCTTC	CASSSTGGNGYTF
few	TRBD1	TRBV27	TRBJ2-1	TGTGCCAGCAGTTTGACAGGGCTATACAATGAGCAGTTCTTC	CASSLTGLYNEQFF
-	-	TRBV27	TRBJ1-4	TGTGCCAGCAGTCCCAAGGGGGTAAGGGAAAAACTGTTTTTT	CASSPKGVREKLFF
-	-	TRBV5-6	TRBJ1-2	TGTGCCAGCAGCTTGGTGGGTGGGGGCCTCTATGGCTACACCTTC	CASSLVGGGLYGYTF
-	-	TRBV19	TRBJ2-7	TGTGCCAGTAGCCGTACACACAGGGATTACGAGCAGTACTTC	CASSRTHRDYEQYF
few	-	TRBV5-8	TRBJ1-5	TGTGCCAGCAGCTTGGCCGGCGGGAAACAGCCCCAGCATTTT	CASSLAGGKQPQHF
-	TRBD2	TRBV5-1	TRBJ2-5	TGCGCCAGCAGCCTAGGACTAGCGGGGGGCCAAGAGACCCAGTACTTC	CASSLGLAGGQETQYF
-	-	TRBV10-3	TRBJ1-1	TGTGCCATCAGTGAGTCGACATTGAACACTGAAGCTTTCTTT	CAISESTLNTEAFF
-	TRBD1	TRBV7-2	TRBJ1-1	TGTGCCAGCAGCTTATGGATCCAGGGGGCGCAGAAAGCTTTCTTT	CASSLWIQGAQKAFF
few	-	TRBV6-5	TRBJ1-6	TGTGCCAGCGGCCAGGGGAGTAGATATTCACCCCTCCACTTT	CASGQGSRYSPLHF
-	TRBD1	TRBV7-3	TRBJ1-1	TGTGCCAGCAGCTCCCGGGACAGGGGAACTGAAGCTTTCTTT	CASSSRDRGTEAFF